The rows below give T cell receptor beta chains drawn from one sample of a study of cytomegalovirus exposure and HLA in healthy donors. Assay: immunoSEQ multiplex PCR; the TCRdb copy retains only in-frame clones and omits some. This sample has 100,000 or so clones, with about 80% found just once. Source material: PBMCs. These receptor sequences come from a female donor in good health and CMV-seropositive. Both conserved end residues are part of each CDR3. Fields, in order: CDR3 protein, CDR3 DNA, J gene, D gene, clone size, V gene. A D gene is named only where the DNA matches it firmly. The listing skips clone size in some rows; elsewhere it reads once, few, many or a size class.

CDR3 protein: CASSLGRGAWGAYEQYF
CDR3 DNA: TGTGCCAGCAGCTTGGGTCGGGGGGCGTGGGGGGCCTACGAGCAGTACTTC
J gene: TRBJ2-7
D gene: .
clone size: few
V gene: TRBV5-4

CDR3 protein: CASKDQGGSRETQYF
CDR3 DNA: TGTGCCAGTAAAGATCAAGGGGGTTCCAGGGAGACCCAGTACTTC
J gene: TRBJ2-5
D gene: .
clone size: .
V gene: TRBV6-5

CDR3 protein: CASSDGTGRGGYTF
CDR3 DNA: TGTGCCAGCAGTGACGGGACAGGGAGGGGTGGCTACACCTTC
J gene: TRBJ1-2
D gene: TRBD1
clone size: few
V gene: TRBV6-5

CDR3 protein: CASSLGTGEVQPQHF
CDR3 DNA: TGCGCCAGCAGCCTGGGGACCGGGGAGGTCCAGCCCCAGCATTTT
J gene: TRBJ1-5
D gene: .
clone size: .
V gene: TRBV4-3

CDR3 protein: CAWSGASNQPQHF
CDR3 DNA: TGTGCCTGGAGTGGGGCTAGCAATCAGCCCCAGCATTTT
J gene: TRBJ1-5
D gene: .
clone size: .
V gene: TRBV30

CDR3 protein: CASTRDYFYNEQFF
CDR3 DNA: TGCGCCAGCACCCGGGACTACTTCTACAATGAGCAGTTCTTC
J gene: TRBJ2-1
D gene: TRBD2
clone size: .
V gene: TRBV4-1

CDR3 protein: CASSLVARAATYEQYF
CDR3 DNA: TGTGCCAGCAGCTTAGTGGCCAGGGCGGCCACCTACGAGCAGTACTTC
J gene: TRBJ2-7
D gene: .
clone size: .
V gene: TRBV7-2

CDR3 protein: CASRREGNTDTQYF
CDR3 DNA: TGTGCCAGCAGGAGGGAGGGAAACACAGATACGCAGTATTTT
J gene: TRBJ2-3
D gene: TRBD2
clone size: .
V gene: TRBV6-6

CDR3 protein: CASSPRWTGNSHNEQFF
CDR3 DNA: TGTGCCAGCAGCCCGAGATGGACAGGGAATAGCCACAATGAGCAGTTCTTC
J gene: TRBJ2-1
D gene: TRBD1
clone size: .
V gene: TRBV7-6

CDR3 protein: CASSSGTSGRASDTQYF
CDR3 DNA: TGTGCCAGCAGCTCCGGGACTAGCGGGAGGGCCTCAGATACGCAGTATTTT
J gene: TRBJ2-3
D gene: TRBD2
clone size: .
V gene: TRBV11-3

CDR3 protein: CASSLGQSGGYTF
CDR3 DNA: TGTGCCAGCTCACTGGGACAATCTGGTGGCTACACCTTC
J gene: TRBJ1-2
D gene: .
clone size: .
V gene: TRBV18

CDR3 protein: CASSLTGREGNEQYF
CDR3 DNA: TGTGCCAGCAGTCTAACCGGGAGGGAAGGCAACGAGCAGTACTTC
J gene: TRBJ2-7
D gene: TRBD2
clone size: .
V gene: TRBV27

CDR3 protein: CASSQEGEASYNEQFF
CDR3 DNA: TGCGCCAGCAGCCAAGAGGGGGAGGCATCCTACAATGAGCAGTTCTTC
J gene: TRBJ2-1
D gene: .
clone size: .
V gene: TRBV4-1

CDR3 protein: CASSPIERNTIYF
CDR3 DNA: TGTGCCAGCTCACCAATTGAGAGAAACACCATATATTTT
J gene: TRBJ1-3
D gene: .
clone size: .
V gene: TRBV18

CDR3 protein: CARHTTGYNYGYTF
CDR3 DNA: TGTGCTAGACACACGACAGGATATAACTATGGCTACACCTTC
J gene: TRBJ1-2
D gene: .
clone size: .
V gene: TRBV7-7

CDR3 protein: CASSFLNEQFF
CDR3 DNA: TGCGCCAGCAGCTTTTTAAATGAGCAGTTCTTC
J gene: TRBJ2-1
D gene: .
clone size: .
V gene: TRBV5-1

CDR3 protein: CASSYGGQGNEAFF
CDR3 DNA: TGTGCCAGCAGTTACGGGGGACAGGGCAATGAAGCTTTCTTT
J gene: TRBJ1-1
D gene: TRBD1
clone size: .
V gene: TRBV6-6

CDR3 protein: CAWSPRSNQPQHF
CDR3 DNA: TGTGCCTGGAGCCCTCGTAGCAATCAGCCCCAGCATTTT
J gene: TRBJ1-5
D gene: .
clone size: .
V gene: TRBV30

CDR3 protein: CASSPITGGGGEQYF
CDR3 DNA: TGCGCCAGCAGCCCAATCACAGGGGGTGGAGGAGAGCAGTACTTC
J gene: TRBJ2-7
D gene: TRBD1
clone size: .
V gene: TRBV5-1

CDR3 protein: CASRIPGGGETQYF
CDR3 DNA: TGCGCCAGCAGGATACCGGGGGGGGGAGAGACCCAGTACTTC
J gene: TRBJ2-5
D gene: TRBD2
clone size: .
V gene: TRBV10-2

CDR3 protein: CASSHRSGVSGANVLTF
CDR3 DNA: TGCGCCAGCAGCCACCGTTCAGGGGTGTCAGGGGCCAACGTCCTGACTTTC
J gene: TRBJ2-6
D gene: .
clone size: once
V gene: TRBV5-1

CDR3 protein: CASSSNRDWGLDTQYF
CDR3 DNA: TGTGCCAGCAGTTCGAACCGGGACTGGGGCCTAGATACGCAGTATTTT
J gene: TRBJ2-3
D gene: .
clone size: once
V gene: TRBV27

CDR3 protein: CASRNRGGNEKLFF
CDR3 DNA: TGTGCCAGCAGAAACAGGGGCGGTAATGAAAAACTGTTTTTT
J gene: TRBJ1-4
D gene: TRBD1
clone size: .
V gene: TRBV6-5

CDR3 protein: CASRDRGGTEAFF
CDR3 DNA: TGTGCCAGCAGGGACAGGGGCGGCACTGAAGCTTTCTTT
J gene: TRBJ1-1
D gene: TRBD1
clone size: .
V gene: TRBV2

CDR3 protein: CASSPLGQGRNTGELFF
CDR3 DNA: TGTGCCAGCAGCCCCTTAGGACAGGGAAGGAACACCGGGGAGCTGTTTTTT
J gene: TRBJ2-2
D gene: TRBD1
clone size: .
V gene: TRBV11-2

CDR3 protein: CASSSNNGADTEAFF
CDR3 DNA: TGTGCTAGCAGCTCAAATAACGGAGCCGACACTGAAGCTTTCTTT
J gene: TRBJ1-1
D gene: .
clone size: .
V gene: TRBV7-9

CDR3 protein: CASSPGVAAEQYF
CDR3 DNA: TGTGCCAGCAGCCCGGGGGTAGCAGCCGAGCAGTACTTC
J gene: TRBJ2-7
D gene: .
clone size: once
V gene: TRBV14

CDR3 protein: CASSPLRDSNEQFF
CDR3 DNA: TGTGCCAGCAGTCCTCTTCGGGACAGCAATGAGCAGTTCTTC
J gene: TRBJ2-1
D gene: TRBD1
clone size: .
V gene: TRBV28

CDR3 protein: CASSQVGGRKNIQYF
CDR3 DNA: TGTGCCAGCAGCCAAGTCGGGGGACGCAAAAACATTCAGTACTTC
J gene: TRBJ2-4
D gene: .
clone size: .
V gene: TRBV4-2

CDR3 protein: CASSQGGNTEAFF
CDR3 DNA: TGTGCCAGCAGCCAGGGGGGGAACACTGAAGCTTTCTTT
J gene: TRBJ1-1
D gene: .
clone size: .
V gene: TRBV14

CDR3 protein: CASSISGGREETQYF
CDR3 DNA: TGTGCCAGCAGTATAAGCGGGGGGAGGGAAGAGACCCAGTACTTC
J gene: TRBJ2-5
D gene: TRBD2
clone size: few
V gene: TRBV2

CDR3 protein: CASSTTGGNTEAFF
CDR3 DNA: TGTGCCAGTAGTACGACAGGGGGCAACACTGAAGCTTTCTTT
J gene: TRBJ1-1
D gene: TRBD1
clone size: .
V gene: TRBV19

CDR3 protein: CASSHTGTSGGRTDTQYF
CDR3 DNA: TGTGCCAGCAGCCACACCGGGACTAGCGGGGGGCGCACAGATACGCAGTATTTT
J gene: TRBJ2-3
D gene: TRBD2
clone size: .
V gene: TRBV4-2

CDR3 protein: CASTLGTGSAGANVLTF
CDR3 DNA: TGTGCCAGCACATTGGGGACAGGGTCTGCTGGGGCCAACGTCCTGACTTTC
J gene: TRBJ2-6
D gene: TRBD1
clone size: .
V gene: TRBV2

CDR3 protein: CASSIDGFPGNEQFF
CDR3 DNA: TGTGCCAGTAGTATAGACGGATTCCCGGGCAATGAGCAGTTCTTC
J gene: TRBJ2-1
D gene: .
clone size: .
V gene: TRBV19

CDR3 protein: CASSVTAGGPNEQYF
CDR3 DNA: TGTGCCAGCAGCGTAACAGCGGGAGGGCCCAACGAGCAGTACTTC
J gene: TRBJ2-7
D gene: TRBD2
clone size: .
V gene: TRBV9

CDR3 protein: CASSYSKAGGNYGYTF
CDR3 DNA: TGTGCCAGCAGTTACTCGAAGGCAGGGGGCAACTATGGCTACACCTTC
J gene: TRBJ1-2
D gene: TRBD1
clone size: few
V gene: TRBV6-5

CDR3 protein: CASSPRENGKGNQPQHF
CDR3 DNA: TGCGCCAGCAGCCCAAGGGAGAACGGCAAAGGGAATCAGCCCCAGCATTTT
J gene: TRBJ1-5
D gene: .
clone size: .
V gene: TRBV4-1

CDR3 protein: CASGDRGLGYGYTF
CDR3 DNA: TGTGCCAGCGGGGACAGGGGGCTGGGGTATGGCTACACCTTC
J gene: TRBJ1-2
D gene: TRBD1
clone size: .
V gene: TRBV2

CDR3 protein: CASSSGRTVNTEAFF
CDR3 DNA: TGTGCCAGCAGTTCAGGACGGACTGTGAACACTGAAGCTTTCTTT
J gene: TRBJ1-1
D gene: .
clone size: once
V gene: TRBV27

CDR3 protein: CASSILPTGGRNIQYF
CDR3 DNA: TGTGCCAGTAGTATTCTCCCGACGGGAGGCCGAAACATTCAGTACTTC
J gene: TRBJ2-4
D gene: TRBD2
clone size: .
V gene: TRBV19

CDR3 protein: CASSRPSARGNQPQHF
CDR3 DNA: TGTGCCAGCAGCCGCCCCTCGGCCCGAGGGAATCAGCCCCAGCATTTT
J gene: TRBJ1-5
D gene: .
clone size: .
V gene: TRBV5-8

CDR3 protein: CASSRTGTAGELFF
CDR3 DNA: TGTGCCAGCAGTCGGACAGGGACGGCCGGGGAGCTGTTTTTT
J gene: TRBJ2-2
D gene: TRBD1
clone size: .
V gene: TRBV7-2

CDR3 protein: CASRRDRSTDTQYF
CDR3 DNA: TGTGCCAGCAGACGGGACAGGAGCACAGATACGCAGTATTTT
J gene: TRBJ2-3
D gene: TRBD1
clone size: .
V gene: TRBV6-5

CDR3 protein: CASGLAGGPGTQYF
CDR3 DNA: TGTGCCAGCGGACTAGCGGGGGGGCCGGGTACGCAGTATTTT
J gene: TRBJ2-3
D gene: TRBD2
clone size: .
V gene: TRBV6-6

CDR3 protein: CASSPNRPVAGGAYEQYF
CDR3 DNA: TGTGCCAGCAGCCCAAACCGTCCGGTGGCGGGAGGGGCCTACGAGCAGTACTTC
J gene: TRBJ2-7
D gene: TRBD2
clone size: once
V gene: TRBV14

CDR3 protein: CAIKRDRLLSNTGELFF
CDR3 DNA: TGTGCCATCAAACGGGACAGGCTACTTTCAAACACCGGGGAGCTGTTTTTT
J gene: TRBJ2-2
D gene: TRBD1
clone size: .
V gene: TRBV15

CDR3 protein: CASSIGGGGPEAFF
CDR3 DNA: TGTGCCAGTAGTATAGGAGGGGGAGGGCCTGAAGCTTTCTTT
J gene: TRBJ1-1
D gene: .
clone size: once
V gene: TRBV19

CDR3 protein: CASSTGLGQGNYEQYF
CDR3 DNA: TGTGCCAGCAGCACAGGGTTGGGACAGGGGAACTACGAGCAGTACTTC
J gene: TRBJ2-7
D gene: TRBD1
clone size: .
V gene: TRBV5-5

CDR3 protein: CASSPGQVDRGTEAFF
CDR3 DNA: TGTGCCAGCTCACCCGGACAGGTCGATCGGGGAACTGAAGCTTTCTTT
J gene: TRBJ1-1
D gene: TRBD1
clone size: few
V gene: TRBV18

CDR3 protein: CASTYRVNTEAFF
CDR3 DNA: TGTGCCAGTACGTACAGGGTTAACACTGAAGCTTTCTTT
J gene: TRBJ1-1
D gene: .
clone size: few
V gene: TRBV19